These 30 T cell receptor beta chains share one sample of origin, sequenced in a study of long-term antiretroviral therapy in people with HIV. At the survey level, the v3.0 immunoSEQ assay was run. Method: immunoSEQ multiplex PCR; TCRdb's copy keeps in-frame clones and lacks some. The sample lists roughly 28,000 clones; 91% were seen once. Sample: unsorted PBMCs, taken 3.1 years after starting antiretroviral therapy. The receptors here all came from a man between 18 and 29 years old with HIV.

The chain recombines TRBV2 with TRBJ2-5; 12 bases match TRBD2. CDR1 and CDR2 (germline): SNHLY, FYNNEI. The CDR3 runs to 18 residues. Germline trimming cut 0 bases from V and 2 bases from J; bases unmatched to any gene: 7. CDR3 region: CASSEAPTSGRWQETQYF. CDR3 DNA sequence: TGTGCCAGCAGTGAAGCGCCAACTAGCGGGAGGTGGCAAGAGACCCAGTACTTC. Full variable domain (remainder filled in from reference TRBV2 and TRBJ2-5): EPEVTQTPSHQVTQMGQEVILRCVPISNHLYFYWYRQILGQKVEFLVSFYNNEISEKSEIFDDQFSVERPDGSNFTLKIRSTKLEDSAMYFCASSEAPTSGRWQETQYFGPGTRLLVL.

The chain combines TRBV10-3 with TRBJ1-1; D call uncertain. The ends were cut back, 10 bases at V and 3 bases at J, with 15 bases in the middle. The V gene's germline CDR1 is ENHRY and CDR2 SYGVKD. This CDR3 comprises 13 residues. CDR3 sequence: CATTADEYTEAFF. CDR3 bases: TGTGCCACCACAGCGGACGAGTACACTGAAGCTTTCTTT.

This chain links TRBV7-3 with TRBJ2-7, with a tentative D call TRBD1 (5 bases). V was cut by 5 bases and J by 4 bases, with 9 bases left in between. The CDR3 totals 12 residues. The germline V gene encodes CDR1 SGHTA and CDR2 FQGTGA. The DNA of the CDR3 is TGTGCCAGCAGCCAAAGGGGTTACGAGCAGTACTTC. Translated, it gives CASSQRGYEQYF.

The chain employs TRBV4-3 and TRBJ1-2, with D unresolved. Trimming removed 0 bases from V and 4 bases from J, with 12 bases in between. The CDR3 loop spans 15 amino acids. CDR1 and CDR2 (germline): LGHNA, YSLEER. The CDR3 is CASSQEVSLSYGYTF. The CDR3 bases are TGCGCCAGCAGCCAAGAAGTGTCCCTATCCTATGGCTACACCTTC.

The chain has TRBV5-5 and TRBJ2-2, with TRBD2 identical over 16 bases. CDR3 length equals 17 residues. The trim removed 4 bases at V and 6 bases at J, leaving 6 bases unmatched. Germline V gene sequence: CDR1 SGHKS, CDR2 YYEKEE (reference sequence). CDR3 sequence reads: CASSPGTSGRAPGELFF. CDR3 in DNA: TGTGCCAGCAGCCCCGGGACTAGCGGGAGGGCCCCCGGGGAGCTGTTTTTT.

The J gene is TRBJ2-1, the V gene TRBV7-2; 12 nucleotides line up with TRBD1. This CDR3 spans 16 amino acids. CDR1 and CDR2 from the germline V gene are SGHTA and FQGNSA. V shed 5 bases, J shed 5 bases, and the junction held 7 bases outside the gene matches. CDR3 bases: TGTGCCAGCAGCAATATTGGGACAGGGGGCCACAATGAGCAGTTCTTC. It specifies CASSNIGTGGHNEQFF.

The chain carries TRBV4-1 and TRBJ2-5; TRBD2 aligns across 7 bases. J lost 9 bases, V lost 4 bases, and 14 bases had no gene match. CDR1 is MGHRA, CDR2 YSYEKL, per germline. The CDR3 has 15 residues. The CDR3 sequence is CASSPPALPSGAQYF. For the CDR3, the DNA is TGCGCCAGCAGCCCACCTGCCCTCCCAAGCGGGGCCCAGTACTTC.

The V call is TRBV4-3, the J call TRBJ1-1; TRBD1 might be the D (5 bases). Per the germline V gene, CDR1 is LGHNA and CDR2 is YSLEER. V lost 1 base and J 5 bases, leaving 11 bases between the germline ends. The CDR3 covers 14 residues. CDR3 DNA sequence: TGCGCCAGCAGCCAAGTCTGGGGGGTGACTGAAGCTTTCTTT. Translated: CASSQVWGVTEAFF.

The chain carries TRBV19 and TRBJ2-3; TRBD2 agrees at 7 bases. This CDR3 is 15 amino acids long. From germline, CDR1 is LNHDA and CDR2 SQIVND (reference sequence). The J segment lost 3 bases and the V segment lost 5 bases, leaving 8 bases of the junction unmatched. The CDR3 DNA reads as TGTGCCAGTAGTCTCCCGGGGGGATCAACAGATACGCAGTATTTT. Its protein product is CASSLPGGSTDTQYF. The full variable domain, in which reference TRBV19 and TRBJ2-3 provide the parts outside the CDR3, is DGGITQSPKYLFRKEGQNVTLSCEQNLNHDAMYWYRQDPGQGLRLIYYSQIVNDFQKGDIAEGYSVSREKKESFPLTVTSAQKNPTAFYLCASSLPGGSTDTQYFGPGTRLTVL.

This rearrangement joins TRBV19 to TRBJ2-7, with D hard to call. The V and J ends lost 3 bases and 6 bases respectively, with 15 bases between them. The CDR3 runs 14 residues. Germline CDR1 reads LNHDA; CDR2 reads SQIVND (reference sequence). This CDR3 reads CASSIFSSGGEQYF. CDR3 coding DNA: TGTGCCAGTAGTATTTTCAGCTCGGGTGGCGAGCAGTACTTC.

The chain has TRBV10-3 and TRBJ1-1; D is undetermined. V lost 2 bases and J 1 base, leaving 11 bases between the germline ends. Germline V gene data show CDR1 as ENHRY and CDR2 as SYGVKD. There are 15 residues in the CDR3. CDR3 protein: CAISENDGGNTEAFF. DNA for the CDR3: TGTGCCATCAGTGAGAATGACGGCGGGAACACTGAAGCTTTCTTT.

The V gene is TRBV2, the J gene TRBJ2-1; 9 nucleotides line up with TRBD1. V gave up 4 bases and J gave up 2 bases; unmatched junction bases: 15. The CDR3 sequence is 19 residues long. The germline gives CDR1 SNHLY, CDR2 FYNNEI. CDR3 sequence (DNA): TGTGCCAGCAGTGGTACAGGGGGCAGATCGGGAGGCACCTACAATGAGCAGTTCTTC. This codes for CASSGTGGRSGGTYNEQFF.

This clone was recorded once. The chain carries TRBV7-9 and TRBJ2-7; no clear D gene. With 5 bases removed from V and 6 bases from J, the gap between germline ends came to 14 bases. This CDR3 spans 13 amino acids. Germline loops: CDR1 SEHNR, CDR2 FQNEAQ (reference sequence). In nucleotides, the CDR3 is TGTGCCAGCAGCCTCCCCTCCCTAGTCGAGCAGTACTTC. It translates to CASSLPSLVEQYF.

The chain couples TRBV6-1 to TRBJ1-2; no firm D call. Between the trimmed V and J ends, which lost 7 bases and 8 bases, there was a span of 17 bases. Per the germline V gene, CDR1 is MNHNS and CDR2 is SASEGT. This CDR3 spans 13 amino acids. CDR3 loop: CASKGPGVRGYTF. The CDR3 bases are TGTGCCAGCAAGGGCCCTGGAGTGCGAGGCTACACCTTC.

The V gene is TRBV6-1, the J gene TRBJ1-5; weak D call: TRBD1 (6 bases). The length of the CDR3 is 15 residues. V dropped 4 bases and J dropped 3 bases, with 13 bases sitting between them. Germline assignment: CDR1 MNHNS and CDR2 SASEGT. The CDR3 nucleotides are TGTGCCAGCAGTGCCGGACAGACCGTCAATCAGCCCCAGCATTTT. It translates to CASSAGQTVNQPQHF.

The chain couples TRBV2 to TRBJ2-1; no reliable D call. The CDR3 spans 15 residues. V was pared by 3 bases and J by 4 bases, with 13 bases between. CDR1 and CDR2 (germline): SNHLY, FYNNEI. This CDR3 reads CASSDWATFYNEQFF. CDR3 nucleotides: TGTGCCAGCAGTGATTGGGCAACTTTTTACAATGAGCAGTTCTTC. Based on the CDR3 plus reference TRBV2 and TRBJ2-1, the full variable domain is EPEVTQTPSHQVTQMGQEVILRCVPISNHLYFYWYRQILGQKVEFLVSFYNNEISEKSEIFDDQFSVERPDGSNFTLKIRSTKLEDSAMYFCASSDWATFYNEQFFGPGTRLTVL.

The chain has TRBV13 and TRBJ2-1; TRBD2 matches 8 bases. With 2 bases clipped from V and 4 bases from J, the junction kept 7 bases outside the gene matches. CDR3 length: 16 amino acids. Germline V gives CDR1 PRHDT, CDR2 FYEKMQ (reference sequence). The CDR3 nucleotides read TGTGCCAGCAGCTTAAGTGCAGCGGGGGAATACAATGAGCAGTTCTTC. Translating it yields CASSLSAAGEYNEQFF.

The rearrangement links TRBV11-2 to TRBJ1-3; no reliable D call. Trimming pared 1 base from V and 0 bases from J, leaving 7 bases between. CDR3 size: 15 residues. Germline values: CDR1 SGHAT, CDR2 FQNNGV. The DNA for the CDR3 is TGTGCCAGCAGCTTAGTGCCAGACTCTGGAAACACCATATATTTT. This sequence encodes CASSLVPDSGNTIYF.

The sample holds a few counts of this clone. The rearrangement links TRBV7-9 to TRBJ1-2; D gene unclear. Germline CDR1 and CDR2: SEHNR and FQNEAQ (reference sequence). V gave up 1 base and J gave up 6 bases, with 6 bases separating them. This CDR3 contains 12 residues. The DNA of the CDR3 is TGTGCCAGCAGCTTAGGAGGCGATGGCTACACCTTC. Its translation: CASSLGGDGYTF.

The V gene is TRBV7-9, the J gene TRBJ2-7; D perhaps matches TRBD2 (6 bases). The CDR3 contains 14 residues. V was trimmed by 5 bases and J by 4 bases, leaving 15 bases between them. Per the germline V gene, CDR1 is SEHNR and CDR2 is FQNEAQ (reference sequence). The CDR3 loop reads CASSQASGQYEQYF. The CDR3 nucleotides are TGTGCCAGCAGCCAGGCGAGCGGGCAATACGAGCAGTACTTC.

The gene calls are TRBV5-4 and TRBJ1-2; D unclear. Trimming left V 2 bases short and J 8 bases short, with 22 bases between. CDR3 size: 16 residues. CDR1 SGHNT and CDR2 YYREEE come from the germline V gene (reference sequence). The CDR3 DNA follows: TGTGCCAGCAGCTTAAACGGACGGGTGCATTTTGAGGGCTACACCTTC. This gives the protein CASSLNGRVHFEGYTF.

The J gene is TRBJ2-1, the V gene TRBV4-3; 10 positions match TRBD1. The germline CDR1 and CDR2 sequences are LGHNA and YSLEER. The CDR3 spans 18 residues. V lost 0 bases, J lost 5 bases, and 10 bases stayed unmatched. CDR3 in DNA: TGCGCCAGCAGCCAAGACCCGACAGGGGGCGCAGTCAACAATGAGCAGTTCTTC. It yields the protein CASSQDPTGGAVNNEQFF.

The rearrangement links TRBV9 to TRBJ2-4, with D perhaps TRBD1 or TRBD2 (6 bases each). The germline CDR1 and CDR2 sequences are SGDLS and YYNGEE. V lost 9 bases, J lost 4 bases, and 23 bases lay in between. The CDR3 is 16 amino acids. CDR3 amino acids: CAKQEGVPTPKNIQYF. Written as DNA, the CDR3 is TGTGCCAAACAGGAGGGGGTCCCGACCCCTAAAAACATTCAGTACTTC.

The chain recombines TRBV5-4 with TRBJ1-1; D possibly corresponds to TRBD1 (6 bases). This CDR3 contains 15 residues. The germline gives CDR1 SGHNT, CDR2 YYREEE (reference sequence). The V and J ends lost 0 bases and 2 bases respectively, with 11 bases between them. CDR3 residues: CASSLGGGLNTEAFF. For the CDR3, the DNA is TGTGCCAGCAGCTTGGGTGGGGGGCTAAACACTGAAGCTTTCTTT.

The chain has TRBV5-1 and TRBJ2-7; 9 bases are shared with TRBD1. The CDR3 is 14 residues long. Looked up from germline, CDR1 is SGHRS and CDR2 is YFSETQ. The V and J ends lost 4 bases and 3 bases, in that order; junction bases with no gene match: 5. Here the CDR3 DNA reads TGCGCCAGCAGCGCCAACAGGGGGCGCTACGAGCAGTACTTC. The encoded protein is CASSANRGRYEQYF. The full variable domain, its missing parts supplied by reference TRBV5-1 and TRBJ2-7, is KAGVTQTPRYLIKTRGQQVTLSCSPISGHRSVSWYQQTPGQGLQFLFEYFSETQRNKGNFPGRFSGRQFSNSRSEMNVSTLELGDSALYLCASSANRGRYEQYFGPGTRLTVT.

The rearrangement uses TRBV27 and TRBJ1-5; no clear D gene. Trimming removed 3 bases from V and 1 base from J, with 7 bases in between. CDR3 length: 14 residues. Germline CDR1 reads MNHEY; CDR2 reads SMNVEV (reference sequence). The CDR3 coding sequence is TGTGCCAGCAGTTTGGCGGGGAGCAATCAGCCCCAGCATTTT. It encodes CASSLAGSNQPQHF.

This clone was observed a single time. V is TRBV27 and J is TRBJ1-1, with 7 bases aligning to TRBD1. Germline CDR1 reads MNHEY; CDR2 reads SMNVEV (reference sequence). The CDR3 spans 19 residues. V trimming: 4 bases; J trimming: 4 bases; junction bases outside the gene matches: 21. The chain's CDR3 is CASSSWTGLKARWGTEAFF. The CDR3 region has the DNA TGTGCCAGCAGTTCCTGGACAGGTCTCAAAGCAAGATGGGGCACTGAAGCTTTCTTT.

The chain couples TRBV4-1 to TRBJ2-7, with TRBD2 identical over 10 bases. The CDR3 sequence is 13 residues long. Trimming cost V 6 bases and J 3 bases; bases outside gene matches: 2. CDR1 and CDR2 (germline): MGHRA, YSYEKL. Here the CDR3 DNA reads TGCGCCAGCAGAGGACTAGCGGACTACGAGCAGTACTTC. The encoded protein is CASRGLADYEQYF.

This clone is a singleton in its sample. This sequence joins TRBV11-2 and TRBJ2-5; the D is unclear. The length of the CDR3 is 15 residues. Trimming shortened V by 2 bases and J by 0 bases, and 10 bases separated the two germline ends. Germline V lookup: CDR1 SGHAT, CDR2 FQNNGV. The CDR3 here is CASSLRFLYQETQYF. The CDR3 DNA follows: TGTGCCAGCAGCTTAAGATTTCTGTACCAAGAGACCCAGTACTTC.

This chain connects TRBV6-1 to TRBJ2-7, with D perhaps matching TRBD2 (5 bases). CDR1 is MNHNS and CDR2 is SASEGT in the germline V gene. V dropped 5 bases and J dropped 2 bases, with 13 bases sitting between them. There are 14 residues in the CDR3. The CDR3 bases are TGTGCCAGCAGTCGTGGACGGAGGACCTACGAGCAGTACTTC. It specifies CASSRGRRTYEQYF.